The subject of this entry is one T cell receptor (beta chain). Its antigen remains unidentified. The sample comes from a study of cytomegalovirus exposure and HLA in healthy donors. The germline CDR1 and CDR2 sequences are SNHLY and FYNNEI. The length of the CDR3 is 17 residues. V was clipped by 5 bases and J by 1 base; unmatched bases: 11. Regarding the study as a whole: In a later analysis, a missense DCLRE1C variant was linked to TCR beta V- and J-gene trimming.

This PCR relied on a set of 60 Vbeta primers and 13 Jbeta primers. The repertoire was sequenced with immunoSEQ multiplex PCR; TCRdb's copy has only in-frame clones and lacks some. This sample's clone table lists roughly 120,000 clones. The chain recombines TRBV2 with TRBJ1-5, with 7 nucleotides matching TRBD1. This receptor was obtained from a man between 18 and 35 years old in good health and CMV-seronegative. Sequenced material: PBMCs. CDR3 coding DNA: TGTGCCAGCAGTCACGCCCGACAGGGAATGAGCAATCAGCCCCAGCATTTT. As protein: CASSHARQGMSNQPQHF. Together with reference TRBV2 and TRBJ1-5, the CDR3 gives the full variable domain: EPEVTQTPSHQVTQMGQEVILRCVPISNHLYFYWYRQILGQKVEFLVSFYNNEISEKSEIFDDQFSVERPDGSNFTLKIRSTKLEDSAMYFCASSHARQGMSNQPQHFGDGTRLSIL.